The sequence of this T cell receptor (beta chain) was determined in a study of blood T cell repertoires in COVID-19. For the study at large: The analysed material was cDNA or gDNA that came from T cells, B-cell-depleted T cells, or PBMCs.

Profiled with immunoSEQ multiplex PCR; TCRdb holds only in-frame clones, not every one. Counted here are about 120,000 clones, 60% to 85% occurring once; the ten biggest clones make up 2.3%. Germline CDR1 LGHNT, CDR2 FRNRAP. The CDR3 runs 15 residues. V lost 0 bases and J lost 6, with 14 bases in between. The receptor was derived from an older man with acute or convalescent COVID-19. The V and J genes are TRBV12-5 and TRBJ1-2; perhaps TRBD1 as D (6 bases). Sequencing was performed on peripheral blood. The CDR3 loop is CASGLVGQRSHGYTF. CDR3 DNA: TGTGCTAGTGGTTTGGTCGGACAGAGGTCTCATGGCTACACCTTC.